The 21 T cell receptor beta chains given below trace back to one sample, sequenced in a study of blood T cell dynamics during melanoma immunotherapy. Indicated time point: week 3, after first cycle of checkpoint inhibitor. Some clones are missing from TCRdb's copy, which holds only in-frame ones; the method was immunoSEQ multiplex PCR. The table lists some 8,200 clones, 85% to 90% of them singletons. The material was blood, obtained from a patient treated with checkpoint blockade. The source of these receptors is a human donor with melanoma.

The genes are TRBV29-1 and TRBJ2-7; 8 bases fit TRBD1. Germline V gene sequence: CDR1 SQVTM, CDR2 ANQGSEA. V shed 6 bases, J shed 1 base, and the junction held 14 bases outside the gene matches. This CDR3 has 16 amino acids. The CDR3 sequence: CSVLQTGEIESYEQYF. The CDR3, as DNA: TGCAGCGTACTACAGACAGGGGAAATCGAATCCTACGAGCAGTACTTC.

The V and J genes are TRBV30 and TRBJ2-7; no clear D gene. Trimming left V 1 base short and J 8 bases short, with 18 bases between. Germline V lookup: CDR1 GTSNPN, CDR2 SVGIG (reference sequence). CDR3 length: 14 residues. The CDR3 nucleotides read TGTGCCTGGAGTGACTACCGAGCCCTCTTGCAGCAGTACTTC. It translates to CAWSDYRALLQQYF.

The CDR3 loop reads CASSEGLADTGELFF. CDR3 in DNA: TGTGCCAGCAGTGAAGGACTAGCGGACACCGGGGAGCTGTTTTTT. The chain carries TRBV6-4 and TRBJ2-2; 10 bases align to TRBD2. CDR3 length equals 15 residues. V was clipped by 3 bases and J by 3 bases; unmatched bases: 1. Per germline, CDR1 MRHNA and CDR2 SNTAGT.

V is TRBV18 and J is TRBJ1-1, with D possibly being TRBD1 (6 bases). The germline gives CDR1 KGHSH, CDR2 LQKENI. The ends were cut back, 3 bases at V and 2 bases at J, with 13 bases in the middle. This CDR3 is 15 amino acids long. This CDR3 reads CASSPSAGDNTEAFF. In DNA, the CDR3 is TGTGCCAGCTCACCGTCGGCAGGGGATAACACTGAAGCTTTCTTT.

Only one count was recorded for this clone. This chain joins TRBV29-1 and TRBJ2-7; 9 bases agree with TRBD1. Trimming removed 4 bases from V and 1 base from J; junction bases left unmatched: 8. Germline V gene sequence: CDR1 SQVTM, CDR2 ANQGSEA. This CDR3 spans 15 amino acids. CDR3 nucleotide sequence: TGCAGCGTTGGCCAGGACAGGGGAAGGTCCTACGAGCAGTACTTC. Amino acids: CSVGQDRGRSYEQYF.

This chain uses TRBV5-6 with TRBJ2-1, with a tentative D call TRBD2 (5 bases). Trimming removed 4 bases at V and 10 bases at J, with 9 bases between. CDR3 length equals 11 residues. The germline V gene encodes CDR1 SGHDT and CDR2 YYEEEE. CDR3 DNA sequence: TGTGCCAGCAGCGGCGGGTGGGAGCAGTTCTTC. It encodes CASSGGWEQFF. The full variable domain, its missing parts supplied by reference TRBV5-6 and TRBJ2-1, is DAGVTQSPTHLIKTRGQQVTLRCSPKSGHDTVSWYQQALGQGPQFIFQYYEEEERQRGNFPDRFSGHQFPNYSSELNVNALLLGDSALYLCASSGGWEQFFGPGTRLTVL.

The chain uses TRBV29-1 and TRBJ1-2; D gene ambiguous. In germline, CDR1 is SQVTM, CDR2 ANQGSEA. V dropped 2 bases and J dropped 4 bases, with 8 bases sitting between them. This CDR3 has 12 residues. The CDR3 coding sequence is TGCAGCGTTGAACACATACTCTATGGCTACACCTTC. Encoded protein: CSVEHILYGYTF.

DNA for the CDR3: TGTGCCAGCAGCTTAGCGGCACAGGTATACTATGGCTACACCTTC. It yields the protein CASSLAAQVYYGYTF. This rearrangement joins TRBV7-9 to TRBJ1-2, with a tentative D call TRBD1 (5 bases). The length of the CDR3 is 15 residues. In germline, CDR1 is SEHNR, CDR2 FQNEAQ (reference sequence). Trimming stripped 0 bases from V and 3 bases from J, with 11 bases between.

The CDR3 protein is CASSIDGSRFNSPLHF. DNA of the CDR3: TGTGCCAGTAGTATAGATGGAAGCAGGTTTAATTCACCCCTCCACTTT. This sequence joins TRBV19 and TRBJ1-6; D is ambiguous. The germline gives CDR1 LNHDA, CDR2 SQIVND (reference sequence). Trimming cost V 0 bases and J 6 bases, with 12 bases left between them. This CDR3 comprises 16 residues.

This sequence joins TRBV6-6 and TRBJ2-7, with 8 bases identical to TRBD1. Germline-derived CDR1 and CDR2 are MNHNY and SVGAGI (reference sequence). The CDR3 runs 15 residues. The V and J ends lost 6 bases and 1 base, in that order; junction bases with no gene match: 8. For the CDR3, the DNA is TGTGCCAGCAGCCCCGGGACAGGAACGTCCTACGAGCAGTACTTC. It translates to CASSPGTGTSYEQYF.

V usage is TRBV6-5 and J usage is TRBJ2-5; D not resolved. The end of the DNA aligns better with TRBJ2-7, so the J call may be wrong. CDR1 MNHEY and CDR2 SVGAGI come from the germline V gene. The CDR3 extends over 11 amino acids. CDR3 amino acids: CASSMGYEQYF. The CDR3, as DNA: TGTGCCAGTTCAATGGGCTACGAGCAGTACTTC.

This chain uses TRBV5-1 with TRBJ1-1; 8 bases fit TRBD1. The V gene's germline CDR1 is SGHRS and CDR2 YFSETQ. The CDR3 contains 14 residues. V was pared by 3 bases and J by 5 bases, with 6 bases of the junction left unmatched. The CDR3 nucleotides are TGCGCCAGCAGCTCGCAGGGGGCCGGGACTGAAGCTTTCTTT. As protein: CASSSQGAGTEAFF.

J is TRBJ1-6 and V is TRBV7-2; 7 bases are shared with TRBD1. Per germline, CDR1 SGHTA and CDR2 FQGNSA. V dropped 4 bases and J dropped 7; count of bases not matched to a gene: 10. This CDR3 is built from 16 residues. The CDR3 region has the DNA TGTGCCAGCAGCTCAGGGGGGGCGAGGGGAAATTCACCCCTCCACTTT. The encoded protein is CASSSGGARGNSPLHF.

The chain couples TRBV7-3 to TRBJ1-6; D uncertain. Germline CDR1 is SGHTA and CDR2 is FQGTGA. There are 15 residues in the CDR3. V dropped 2 bases and J dropped 0 bases, with 5 bases sitting between them. Here the CDR3 DNA reads TGTGCCAGCAGCTTATCAAGCTCCTATAATTCACCCCTCCACTTT. Translating gives CASSLSSSYNSPLHF.

This clone was seen only a few times. V gene TRBV10-1 combines with J gene TRBJ2-7, with 9 bases that match TRBD1. The junction had 2 bases not matched to a gene; V was cut back by 5 bases and J by 3 bases. The length of the CDR3 is 13 residues. Germline lookup yields CDR1 WNHNN and CDR2 SYGVQD (reference sequence). The CDR3 DNA sequence: TGCGCCAGCAGTAGGGGACAGGGCTACGAGCAGTACTTC. Translated: CASSRGQGYEQYF.

The chain carries TRBV27 and TRBJ1-6, with a weak D call TRBD1 (5 bases). Germline V gene data show CDR1 as MNHEY and CDR2 as SMNVEV (reference sequence). V lost 2 bases to trimming and J lost 9 bases, with 14 bases between them. The CDR3 has 15 amino acids. DNA of the CDR3: TGTGCCAGCAGTTTAAAGGGCGGGGGGACTTCACCCCTCCACTTT. It is translated as CASSLKGGGTSPLHF.

This chain links TRBV10-3 with TRBJ2-1, with D unclear. Per germline, CDR1 ENHRY and CDR2 SYGVKD. The V gene lost 2 bases and the J gene lost 5 bases, with 4 bases spanning the gap. CDR3 length: 12 amino acids. The CDR3 loop reads CAISEGNNEQFF. DNA for the CDR3: TGTGCCATCAGTGAGGGGAACAATGAGCAGTTCTTC.

V gene TRBV10-3 combines with J gene TRBJ2-5; D gene uncertain. The J call could be wrong; TRBJ2-7 is a better fit for the DNA end. The length of the CDR3 is 12 residues. Germline CDR1 reads ENHRY; CDR2 reads SYGVKD. The CDR3 bases are TGTGCCATCAGTGAGTCGAGCAACGAGCAGTACTTC. Protein product: CAISESSNEQYF.

This rearrangement joins TRBV12-5 to TRBJ2-7; 7 nucleotides match TRBD2. CDR3 length equals 12 residues. The germline V gene encodes CDR1 LGHNT and CDR2 FRNRAP. Trimming cost V 7 bases and J 4 bases; bases outside gene matches: 4. The CDR3 region has the DNA TGTGCTAGTGCGGGGGGTCTGTACGAGCAGTACTTC. Its protein is CASAGGLYEQYF.

The chain combines TRBV5-8 with TRBJ1-1, with D tentatively TRBD1 (5 bases). V was clipped by 3 bases and J by 1 base, with 10 bases between them. Per germline, CDR1 SGHTS and CDR2 YDEGEE. The CDR3 runs to 14 residues. The CDR3 loop reads CASSWGDSNTEAFF. The CDR3 bases are TGTGCCAGCAGCTGGGGGGATTCGAACACTGAAGCTTTCTTT.

The table lists this clone with a count of one. V gene TRBV7-8 combines with J gene TRBJ1-6; 8 nucleotides agree with TRBD1. Germline CDR1 reads SGHVS; CDR2 reads FQNEAQ. The CDR3 runs 15 residues. The junction had 7 bases not matched to a gene; V was cut back by 5 bases and J by 7 bases. Here the CDR3 DNA reads TGTGCCAGCAGCCCGAGACAGGGGCTGAATTCACCCCTCCACTTT. Protein sequence: CASSPRQGLNSPLHF.